The clone carrying this T cell receptor (beta chain) has only one observation. CDR1 is GTSNPN, CDR2 SVGIG, per germline (reference sequence). Trimming left V 0 bases short and J 5 bases short, with 5 bases between. The CDR3 totals 11 residues. This specimen belongs to a study of tumor-infiltrating lymphocytes in localized non-small cell lung cancer. Whole-study context: Tumor tissue and non-adjacent uninvolved lung came from each patient.

The repertoire was sequenced with immunoSEQ multiplex PCR; TCRdb's copy has only in-frame clones and lacks some. Of around 14,000 clones listed, around 70% were seen once; the top ten hold about 20%. Sequencing used uninvolved lung tissue not adjacent to the tumor. The source of this sequence is a human donor with non-small cell lung cancer. This chain connects TRBV30 to TRBJ2-7; D is uncertain. In DNA form, the CDR3 reads TGTGCCTGGAGTGTACTGGACGAGCAGTACTTC. Protein product: CAWSVLDEQYF.